Listed below are T cell receptor beta chains from one sample, sequenced in a study of blood T cell repertoires in COVID-19. TCRdb's copy holds only in-frame clones and misses some; the assay was immunoSEQ multiplex PCR. The data contain approximately 25,000 clones, 72% of them seen just once; the ten biggest clones take up around two fifths. Sequenced: peripheral blood. These receptors all stem from an elderly woman with acute or convalescent COVID-19. Each CDR3 is given with its conserved first and last residue. The D gene is left open where the match is weak. Not all rows give a size; the values are once, few, many and, for expanded clones, a class.

NA TRBJ1-2 NA TRBV9 TGTGCCAGCAGCGTAACTAATAGTAGGTATGGCTACACCTTC CASSVTNSRYGYTF
NA TRBJ2-3 once TRBV12-2 TGTGCAAGTCGCCCCCCCAAGGAGAGGCGGGGGCCCCCAAACCCCTCTAGCACAGATACGCAGTATTTT CASRPPKERRGPPNPSSTDTQYF
NA TRBJ1-5 NA TRBV5-1 TGCGCCAGCAGCTTAGCAGGGAATTCACATCAGCCCCAGCATTTT CASSLAGNSHQPQHF
NA TRBJ1-5 NA TRBV7-6 TGTGCCAGCAGCTTAGCTGGGGGCAGGAGTCAGCCCCAGCATTTT CASSLAGGRSQPQHF
NA TRBJ1-6 NA TRBV7-8 TGTGCCAGCAGCTTTGAGGGTTATAATTCACCCCTCCACTTT CASSFEGYNSPLHF
TRBD1 TRBJ2-5 NA TRBV12-5 TGTGCTAGTGGTTTGGCTGCCGGGACAGGGCAGACCCAGTACTTC CASGLAAGTGQTQYF
NA TRBJ1-2 NA TRBV19 TGTGCCAGTGGCCCCGGAGAAAATGGCTACACCTTC CASGPGENGYTF
NA TRBJ1-4 NA TRBV7-9 TGTGCCAGCAGTGCTGCAGCAACTAATGAAAAACTGTTTTTT CASSAAATNEKLFF
TRBD2 TRBJ2-3 NA TRBV3-1/TRBV3-2 TGTGCCAGCAGCCAAGGGAGAATTCGGGGGACTACTAGCACAGATACGCAGTATTTT CASSQGRIRGTTSTDTQYF
TRBD1 TRBJ2-5 few TRBV24-1 TGTGCCACCAGTGAGTCCCGGGACAGGGGGCCAGAGACCCAGTACTTC CATSESRDRGPETQYF
TRBD1 TRBJ1-2 NA TRBV19 TGTGCCACCCACCAGGGACAGGGAAACTATGGCTACACCTTC CATHQGQGNYGYTF
NA TRBJ1-3 NA TRBV18 TGTGCCAGCTCACCCCAGCAGGGTGGTGGAAACACCATATATTTT CASSPQQGGGNTIYF
TRBD2 TRBJ2-1 NA TRBV6-5 TGTGCCAGCAGTTACTGGGCGGCGGGGGGGCACAATGAGCAGTTCTTC CASSYWAAGGHNEQFF
NA TRBJ2-7 NA TRBV11-1 TGTGCCAGCAGCCCCCGAGCTGGGAGCTCCTACGAGCAGTACTTC CASSPRAGSSYEQYF
TRBD2 TRBJ2-5 NA TRBV6-5 TGTGCCAGCAGATCGGGACTAGCGGGAGAAGAGACCCAGTACTTC CASRSGLAGEETQYF
TRBD2 TRBJ2-5 NA TRBV18 TGTGCCAGCTCACAGAACAGCGGGGGGCAAGAGACCCAGTACTTC CASSQNSGGQETQYF
NA TRBJ1-1 NA TRBV5-4 TGTGCCAGCAGCTTGCAGAACACTGAAGCTTTCTTT CASSLQNTEAFF
TRBD1 TRBJ1-2 NA TRBV4-1 TGCGCCAGCAGTCTGGGAGAAGGACAGGGCTTTTATGGCTACACCTTC CASSLGEGQGFYGYTF
NA TRBJ1-2 few TRBV4-1 TGCGCCAGCAGCCAAGACCCGGGGGGGTACTTAGGTGGCTACACCTTC CASSQDPGGYLGGYTF
NA TRBJ1-2 few TRBV5-1 TGCGCCAGCAGCTCTGACAAGAACTATGGCTACACCTTC CASSSDKNYGYTF
NA TRBJ2-7 NA TRBV7-2 TGTGCCAGCAGCTTTTACTACGAGCAGTACTTC CASSFYYEQYF
TRBD2 TRBJ2-1 NA TRBV7-8 TGTGCCAGCAGCTTAGTATGGGTTGCGGGGGGCGAATTCTACAATGAGCAGTTCTTC CASSLVWVAGGEFYNEQFF
TRBD2 TRBJ2-2 NA TRBV10-1 TGCGCCAGCAGTCATTTAGCGGGAGGCGGAGACGGGGAGCTGTTTTTT CASSHLAGGGDGELFF
NA TRBJ1-2 NA TRBV6-6 TGTGCCAGCAGTGAGACAGGACTCTATGGCTACACCTTC CASSETGLYGYTF
TRBD1 TRBJ1-5 once TRBV10-2 TGCGCCAGCAGGGGACAGGGTCATCAGCCCCAGCATTTT CASRGQGHQPQHF